One sample yielded the 11 T cell receptor beta chains listed below, sequenced in a study of OX40 agonist ivuxolimab in advanced cancers. Here immunoSEQ multiplex PCR was the method, and the copy in TCRdb shows in-frame clones only, minus some. The data show about 80,000 clones, with 88% seen just once and around 0.45% held by the top ten. Sequences were derived from CD4+ or CD8+ T cells sorted from blood, sampled in a trial of the OX40 agonist ivuxolimab. The receptors here all came from an adult with an advanced solid tumor such as melanoma, head and neck, liver or kidney cancer.

The gene calls are TRBV9 and TRBJ1-2, with a weak D call TRBD1 (6 bases). CDR3 length equals 15 residues. The ends were cut back, 2 bases at V and 4 bases at J, with 15 bases in the middle. Germline CDR1 and CDR2: SGDLS and YYNGEE. CDR3 DNA: TGTGCCAGCAGCGTCGACAGGCTCCCATCCTATGGCTACACCTTC. Amino acid sequence: CASSVDRLPSYGYTF. The variable domain in full, completed from reference TRBV9 and TRBJ1-2, reads DSGVTQTPKHLITATGQRVTLRCSPRSGDLSVYWYQQSLDQGLQFLIQYYNGEERAKGNILERFSAQQFPDLHSELNLSSLELGDSALYFCASSVDRLPSYGYTFGSGTRLTVV.

This sequence joins TRBV19 and TRBJ2-1; TRBD1 aligns across 7 bases. V trimming: 10 bases; J trimming: 2 bases; junction bases outside the gene matches: 5. Germline CDR1 is LNHDA and CDR2 is SQIVND (reference sequence). The CDR3 is made up of 13 amino acids. The CDR3 DNA is TGTGCCACCAGACAGGGCGCCTACAATGAGCAGTTCTTC. As protein: CATRQGAYNEQFF.

The genes are TRBV7-6 and TRBJ2-3; TRBD1 is a possible D gene (6 bases). From germline, CDR1 is SGHVS and CDR2 FNYEAQ. The CDR3 covers 14 residues. V lost 5 bases and J 0 bases, leaving 9 bases between the germline ends. For the CDR3, the DNA is TGTGCCAGCAGCGAGGGACACAGCACAGATACGCAGTATTTT. Encoded protein: CASSEGHSTDTQYF.

The V and J genes are TRBV5-4 and TRBJ2-3, with a possible D match to TRBD1 (5 bases). Germline V lookup: CDR1 SGHNT, CDR2 YYREEE (reference sequence). The CDR3 has 14 residues. Trimming took off 3 bases at V and 6 bases at J, with 14 bases between the two ends. This CDR3 reads CASSSPGYTDTQYF. The CDR3 nucleotides are TGTGCCAGCAGCTCCCCAGGGTACACGGATACGCAGTATTTT.

The chain couples TRBV7-2 to TRBJ2-7; D uncertain. The V end lost 1 base, the J end lost 2 bases, and 9 bases lay between the germline ends. Germline CDR1 and CDR2: SGHTA and FQGNSA. The CDR3 totals 14 residues. The DNA for the CDR3 is TGTGCCAGCAGCTTAGGCGGAGTGACCTACGAGCAGTACTTC. Amino acid sequence: CASSLGGVTYEQYF.

This rearrangement joins TRBV12-2 to TRBJ1-1. TRBV12-2 is a known pseudogene. This CDR3 has 11 amino acids. CDR3 sequence reads: CASRSNTEAFF. The CDR3 coding sequence is TGTGCAAGTCGCTCGAACACTGAAGCTTTCTTT.

This clone was seen only once. The rearrangement uses TRBV19 and TRBJ2-3; D call uncertain. From germline, CDR1 is LNHDA and CDR2 SQIVND (reference sequence). The CDR3 extends over 16 amino acids. Trimming stripped 0 bases from V and 2 bases from J, with 12 bases between. In DNA form, the CDR3 reads TGTGCCAGTAGTATAGATCATGGACCCTACACAGATACGCAGTATTTT. Amino acids: CASSIDHGPYTDTQYF.

The V and J genes are TRBV7-9 and TRBJ1-1, with D unresolved. Deletions cut 6 bases from V and 1 base from J, with 18 bases between. The CDR3 contains 16 residues. Germline loops: CDR1 SEHNR, CDR2 FQNEAQ (reference sequence). The DNA of the CDR3 is TGTGCCAGCAGTACCGGACGATCAAGCCCGAACACTGAAGCTTTCTTT. Protein sequence: CASSTGRSSPNTEAFF.

The chain combines TRBV7-2 with TRBJ1-5; tentatively, D is TRBD1 (5 bases). The germline V and J ends were trimmed by 1 base and 6 bases, with 10 bases remaining between them. Germline lookup yields CDR1 SGHTA and CDR2 FQGNSA. The CDR3 contains 14 residues. The CDR3 coding sequence is TGTGCCAGCAGCTTAGGTCAGGGAGGTCAGCCCCAGCATTTT. Its protein product is CASSLGQGGQPQHF.

V usage is TRBV4-3 and J usage is TRBJ2-3; no definite D call. The germline CDR1 and CDR2 sequences are LGHNA and YSLEER. CDR3 length: 15 residues. Trimming stripped 0 bases from V and 0 bases from J, with 7 bases between. The CDR3 is CASSQEAGSTDTQYF. The CDR3 nucleotides read TGCGCCAGCAGCCAAGAGGCCGGAAGCACAGATACGCAGTATTTT.

The V call is TRBV7-9, the J call TRBJ2-7; no reliable D call. V was cut by 5 bases and J by 0 bases, with 8 bases left in between. The CDR3 spans 13 residues. Germline-derived CDR1 and CDR2 are SEHNR and FQNEAQ (reference sequence). The CDR3 spells CASSLQASYEQYF. CDR3 nucleotide sequence: TGTGCCAGCAGCCTCCAAGCCTCCTACGAGCAGTACTTC.